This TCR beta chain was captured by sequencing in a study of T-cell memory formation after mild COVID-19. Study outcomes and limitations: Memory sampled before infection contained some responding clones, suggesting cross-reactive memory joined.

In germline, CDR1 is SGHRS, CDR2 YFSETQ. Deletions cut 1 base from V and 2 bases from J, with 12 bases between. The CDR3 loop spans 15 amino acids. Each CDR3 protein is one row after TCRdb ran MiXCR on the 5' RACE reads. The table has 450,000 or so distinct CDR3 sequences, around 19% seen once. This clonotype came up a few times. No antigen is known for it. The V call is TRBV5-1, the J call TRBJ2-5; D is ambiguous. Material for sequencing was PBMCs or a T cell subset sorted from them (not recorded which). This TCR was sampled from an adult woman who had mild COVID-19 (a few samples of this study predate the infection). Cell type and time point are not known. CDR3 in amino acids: CASSLILATQETQYF. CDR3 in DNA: TGCGCCAGCAGCTTGATCTTGGCAACTCAAGAGACCCAGTACTTC.